This T cell receptor beta chain is drawn from a study of T cells after yellow fever vaccination. Germline V gene sequence: CDR1 SGHTA, CDR2 FQGNSA. CDR3 length equals 13 residues. V gave up 2 bases and J gave up 5 bases, with 9 bases separating them. One entry per CDR3 protein, called by TCRdb with MiXCR from the 5' RACE reads. Of more than 450,000 distinct CDR3 sequences listed, just over 20% are singletons. The source of this sequence is a man aged 18 to 29 who received the YFV17D yellow fever vaccine. V gene TRBV7-2 combines with J gene TRBJ1-1, with D unclear. The sample consisted of PBMCs, taken approximately 22 days after the first yellow fever vaccination. This chain's CDR3 is CASSLKEWTEAFF. The CDR3 coding sequence is TGTGCCAGCAGCTTAAAAGAGTGGACTGAAGCTTTCTTT. Complete variable domain (other parts from reference TRBV7-2 and TRBJ1-1): GAGVSQSPSNKVTEKGKDVELRCDPISGHTALYWYRQSLGQGLEFLIYFQGNSAPDKSGLPSDRFSAERTGGSVSTLTIQRTQQEDSAVYLCASSLKEWTEAFFGQGTRLTVV.